This TCR beta chain is from a study of blood T cell repertoires in COVID-19. Across the study: Material from acute and convalescent COVID-19 was sourced from the United States, Italy and Spain. The cDNA or gDNA used as material had been derived from T cells, B-cell-depleted T cells, or PBMCs.

TCRdb keeps only in-frame clones here, not all; method: immunoSEQ multiplex PCR. The sample has under 150,000 clones, around nine tenths seen once. V was shortened by 6 bases and J by 4 bases, with 14 bases between the two germline ends. This CDR3 is 14 amino acids long. Germline-derived CDR1 and CDR2 are MNHEY and SMNVEV (reference sequence). The J gene is TRBJ2-3, the V gene TRBV27; a weak D match, TRBD1 (6 bases). The sample comprised peripheral blood. This clonotype originated in a middle-aged man with active or convalescent COVID-19. CDR3 in DNA: TGTGCCAGCAGATCCACAGGGTTCCCAGATACGCAGTATTTT. Translating it yields CASRSTGFPDTQYF.